This TCR beta chain was recovered during a study of neurological immune-mediated disorders. A single run covered 15-18 subjects with over 170 million TCR-beta sequences. TCRdb processed the 5' RACE reads anew with MiXCR; each CDR3 protein has one entry. The table shows under 90,000 distinct CDR3 sequences, with 9.5% to 13% occurring only once. The germline V gene encodes CDR1 SGDLS and CDR2 YYNGEE. CDR3 size: 15 residues. Deletions cut 2 bases from V and 3 bases from J, with 15 bases between. This sample's time point: longitudinal time-point 1 (baseline). This clonotype came up many times. What it recognizes is unknown. Study-level results: None of the CDR3 amino acid sequences of expanded clones recurred across subjects, suggesting private repertoires in all groups.

The sequenced sample was PBMCs. The chain has TRBV9 and TRBJ2-7; possible D gene TRBD1, 6 bases. This receptor was taken from a man aged 25 to 40 in good health. The CDR3 sequence is CASSVETGPFYEQYF. For the CDR3, the DNA is TGTGCCAGCAGCGTTGAGACAGGTCCCTTCTACGAGCAGTACTTC.